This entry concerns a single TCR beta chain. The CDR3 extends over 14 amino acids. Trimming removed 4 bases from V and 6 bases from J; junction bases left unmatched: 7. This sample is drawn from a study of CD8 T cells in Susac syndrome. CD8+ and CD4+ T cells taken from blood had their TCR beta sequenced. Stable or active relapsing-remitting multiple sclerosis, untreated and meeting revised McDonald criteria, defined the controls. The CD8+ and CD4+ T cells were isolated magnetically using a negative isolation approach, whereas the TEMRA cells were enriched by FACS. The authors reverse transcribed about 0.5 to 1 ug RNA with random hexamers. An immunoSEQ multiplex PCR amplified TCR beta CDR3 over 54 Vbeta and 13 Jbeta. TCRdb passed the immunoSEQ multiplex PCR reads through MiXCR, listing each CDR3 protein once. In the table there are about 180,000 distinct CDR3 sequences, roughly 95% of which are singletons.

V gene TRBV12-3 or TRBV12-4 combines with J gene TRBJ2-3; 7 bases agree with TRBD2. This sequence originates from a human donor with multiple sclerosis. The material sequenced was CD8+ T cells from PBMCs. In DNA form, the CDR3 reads TGTGCCAGCAGTTCCGAAAAACTAGCGGATACGCAGTATTTT. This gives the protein CASSSEKLADTQYF.